This TCR beta chain stems from a study of blood T cell repertoires in COVID-19. Looking at the study overall: Specimens from acute and convalescent COVID-19 originated in the United States, Italy and Spain.

In the original analysis: Nucleated cell number was recorded as an estimate derived from reference gene primer amplification. The method was immunoSEQ multiplex PCR; TCRdb's version includes in-frame clones alone and lacks a portion of them. The DNA gave D and trimming, while V, J and clone size come from that table. The sample holds around 190,000 clones, 65% to 90% seen once. V was cut by 7 bases and J by 0 bases, with 13 bases left in between. CDR1 is MNHEY and CDR2 is SVGAGI in the germline V gene. The CDR3 length is 14 residues. Sequencing was done on a sample of peripheral blood. The V gene is TRBV6-5, the J gene TRBJ2-7; D might be TRBD2 (7 bases). This clonotype was obtained from a man aged 50 or older with active or convalescent COVID-19. CDR3 sequence reads: CASKGGASSYEQYF. CDR3 DNA: TGTGCCAGCAAAGGGGGGGCAAGCTCCTACGAGCAGTACTTC.